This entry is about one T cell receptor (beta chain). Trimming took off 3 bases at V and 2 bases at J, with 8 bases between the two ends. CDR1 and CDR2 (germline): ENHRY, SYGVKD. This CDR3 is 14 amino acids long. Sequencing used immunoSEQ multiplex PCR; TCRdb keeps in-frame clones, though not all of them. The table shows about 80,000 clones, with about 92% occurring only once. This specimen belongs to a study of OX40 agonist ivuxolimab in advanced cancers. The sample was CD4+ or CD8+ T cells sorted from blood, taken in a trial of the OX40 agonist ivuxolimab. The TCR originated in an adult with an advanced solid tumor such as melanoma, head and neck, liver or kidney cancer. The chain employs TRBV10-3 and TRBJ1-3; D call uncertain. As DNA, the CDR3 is TGTGCCATCAGTGACCCGGGTACTGGAAACACCATATATTTT. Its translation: CAISDPGTGNTIYF.